What follows is one T cell receptor beta chain and its context. It was with random hexamers that about 0.45 to 1 ug RNA was reverse transcribed. Amplification of TCR beta CDR3 was carried out by immunoSEQ multiplex PCR, which covered 54 Vbeta and 13 Jbeta segments. TCRdb redid the calling of the immunoSEQ multiplex PCR reads with MiXCR, one entry per CDR3 protein. The data show a few hundred thousand distinct CDR3 sequences, 95% seen once. The sample comes from a study of CD8 T cells in Susac syndrome. TEMRA cells underwent FACS enrichment and CD8+ and CD4+ T cells underwent negative isolation. The CDR3 covers 12 residues. Looked up from germline, CDR1 is SQVTM and CDR2 is ANQGSEA. The V end was cut by 7 bases, the J end by 5 bases, with 15 bases between.

The source of this sequence is a human donor with multiple sclerosis. The rearrangement links TRBV29-1 to TRBJ2-7; no firm D call. The specimen was CD4+ T cells from PBMCs. The CDR3 here is CSAFLESNEQYF. The CDR3 bases are TGCAGCGCGTTCCTAGAGTCGAACGAGCAGTACTTC.